These T cell receptor beta chains were read from a single sample in a study of T cells in Graves' hyperthyroidism and ophthalmopathy. Via MiXCR, TCRdb re-called the multiplex PCR reads, giving one row per CDR3 protein. The table records about 600,000 distinct CDR3 sequences, approximately 15% of them present only once. What was sequenced was blood. The source of these receptors is a woman aged 18-30 years with Graves' ophthalmopathy. The CDR3 runs from the conserved cysteine through the conserved F or W. A D gene is named only where the DNA matches it firmly. Not every row has a clone size; where given, it reads once, few, many or a size class.

abundance: many; d_gene: TRBD1; v_gene: TRBV7-2; j_gene: TRBJ2-7; CDR3aa: CASRPTGTGGGEQYF; CDR3nt: TGTGCCAGCAGACCTACCGGGACAGGGGGGGGCGAGCAGTACTTC
abundance: .; d_gene: .; v_gene: TRBV12-5; j_gene: TRBJ2-3; CDR3aa: CASGLRQQLLTDTQYF; CDR3nt: TGTGCTAGTGGTTTGAGACAACAGCTGCTCACAGATACGCAGTATTTT
abundance: .; d_gene: TRBD2; v_gene: TRBV27; j_gene: TRBJ2-7; CDR3aa: CASSLGTSGSGQQYF; CDR3nt: TGTGCCAGCAGTTTAGGGACTAGCGGGAGTGGACAGCAGTACTTC
abundance: .; d_gene: TRBD2; v_gene: TRBV30; j_gene: TRBJ2-2; CDR3aa: CAWSVAGVSGELFF; CDR3nt: TGTGCCTGGAGTGTAGCGGGAGTATCCGGGGAGCTGTTTTTT
abundance: many; d_gene: .; v_gene: TRBV11-2; j_gene: TRBJ2-7; CDR3aa: CASSLDLQDLSYEQYF; CDR3nt: TGTGCCAGCAGCTTAGATTTACAGGACCTGAGCTACGAGCAGTACTTC
abundance: many; d_gene: .; v_gene: TRBV2; j_gene: TRBJ1-2; CDR3aa: CASRGRYYGYTF; CDR3nt: TGTGCCAGCAGAGGACGGTACTATGGCTACACCTTC
abundance: .; d_gene: .; v_gene: TRBV20-1; j_gene: TRBJ2-1; CDR3aa: CSASSTRTYEQFF; CDR3nt: TGCAGTGCTTCATCTACGAGGACATACGAGCAGTTCTTC
abundance: many; d_gene: TRBD2; v_gene: TRBV30; j_gene: TRBJ2-5; CDR3aa: CAWSLLAGMKETQYF; CDR3nt: TGTGCCTGGAGTCTGCTAGCGGGAATGAAGGAGACCCAGTACTTC
abundance: many; d_gene: TRBD1; v_gene: TRBV29-1; j_gene: TRBJ2-5; CDR3aa: CSTSGTGAEETQYF; CDR3nt: TGCAGCACCTCCGGGACAGGGGCCGAAGAGACCCAGTACTTC
abundance: .; d_gene: TRBD1; v_gene: TRBV19; j_gene: TRBJ1-1; CDR3aa: CASSTWDRGDTEAFF; CDR3nt: TGTGCCAGTAGTACCTGGGACAGGGGGGACACTGAAGCTTTCTTT
abundance: .; d_gene: TRBD1; v_gene: TRBV6-2/TRBV6-3; j_gene: TRBJ2-2; CDR3aa: CASRTRSTGVTGELFF; CDR3nt: TGTGCCAGCAGAACACGCTCAACAGGGGTCACCGGGGAGCTGTTTTTT
abundance: few; d_gene: TRBD2; v_gene: TRBV7-9; j_gene: TRBJ2-1; CDR3aa: CASSLVGGTRSYNEQFF; CDR3nt: TGTGCCAGCAGCTTAGTGGGGGGGACTCGCTCCTACAATGAGCAGTTCTTC
abundance: many; d_gene: .; v_gene: TRBV27; j_gene: TRBJ1-5; CDR3aa: CASAPLGALSNQPQHF; CDR3nt: TGTGCCAGCGCCCCACTAGGGGCCCTCTCGAATCAGCCCCAGCATTTT
abundance: .; d_gene: TRBD1; v_gene: TRBV5-1; j_gene: TRBJ1-1; CDR3aa: CASSRPTGKQTEAFF; CDR3nt: TGCGCCAGCAGCCGCCCGACAGGGAAACAGACTGAAGCTTTCTTT
abundance: many; d_gene: .; v_gene: TRBV4-2; j_gene: TRBJ2-5; CDR3aa: CASSQANRGAIRETQYF; CDR3nt: TGTGCCAGCAGCCAAGCCAATAGGGGCGCGATCCGGGAGACCCAGTACTTC
abundance: few; d_gene: TRBD2; v_gene: TRBV30; j_gene: TRBJ2-5; CDR3aa: CAWSLAGGARKYF; CDR3nt: TGTGCCTGGTCCCTAGCGGGAGGGGCTCGTAAGTACTTC
abundance: many; d_gene: TRBD1; v_gene: TRBV28; j_gene: TRBJ2-1; CDR3aa: CASSPPRTGGKHNEQFF; CDR3nt: TGTGCCAGCAGTCCCCCCCGCACAGGGGGTAAGCACAATGAGCAGTTCTTC